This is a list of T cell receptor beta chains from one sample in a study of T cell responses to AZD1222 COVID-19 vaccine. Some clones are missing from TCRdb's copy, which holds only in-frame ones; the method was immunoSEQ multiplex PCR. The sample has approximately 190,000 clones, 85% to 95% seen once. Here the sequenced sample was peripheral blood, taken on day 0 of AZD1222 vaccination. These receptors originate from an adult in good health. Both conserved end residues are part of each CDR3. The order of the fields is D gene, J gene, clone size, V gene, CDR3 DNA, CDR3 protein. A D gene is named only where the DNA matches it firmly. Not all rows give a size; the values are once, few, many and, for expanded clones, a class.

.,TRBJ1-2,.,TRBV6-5,TGTGCCAGCAGGAATTCAGGGGTAGGGGACTATGGCTACACCTTC,CASRNSGVGDYGYTF
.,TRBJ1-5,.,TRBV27,TGTGCCAGCAAGCCGGCCGAGGGCAATCAGCCCCAGCATTTT,CASKPAEGNQPQHF
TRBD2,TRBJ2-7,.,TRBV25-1,TGTGCCAGCAGCTCGGGGGGCGAGCAGTACTTC,CASSSGGEQYF
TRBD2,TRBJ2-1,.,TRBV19,TGTGCCAGTAGTATGGCTCCAGCGGGAGTGAGGAATGAGCAGTTCTTC,CASSMAPAGVRNEQFF
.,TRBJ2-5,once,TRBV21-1,TGTGCCAGCAGCAAAGTACGAGGCCGTAACCAAGAGACCCAGTACTTC,CASSKVRGRNQETQYF
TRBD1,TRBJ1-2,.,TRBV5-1,TGCGCCAGCAGCTTGACGCCAGGGGGTGTCTATGGCTACACCTTC,CASSLTPGGVYGYTF
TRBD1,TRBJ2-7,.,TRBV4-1,TGCGCCAGCAGCCCGGGTGTCGCAGGGGGCTACGAGCAGTACTTC,CASSPGVAGGYEQYF
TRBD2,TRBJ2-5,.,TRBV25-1,TGTGCCAGCAGTGAATGGGGTGCTAGCGGGAGGGAGACCCAGTACTTC,CASSEWGASGRETQYF
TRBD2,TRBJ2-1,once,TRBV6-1,TGTGCCAGCAGTGTCTCGTTACTAGCGGGTGTTAGGGGTGAGCAGTTCTTC,CASSVSLLAGVRGEQFF
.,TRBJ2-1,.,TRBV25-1,TGTGCCAGCAGCCCGACCTTCAATGAGCAGTTCTTC,CASSPTFNEQFF
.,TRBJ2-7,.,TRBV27,TGTGCCCCCCCAGTTTTGAGGCACCCCTACGAGCAGTACTTC,CAPPVLRHPYEQYF
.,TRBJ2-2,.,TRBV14,TGTGCCAGCAGCCAGGTCGCAGGTACCGGGGAGCTGTTTTTT,CASSQVAGTGELFF
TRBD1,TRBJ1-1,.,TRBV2,TGTGCCAGCAGTACAGGGGGCCGTACTGAAGCTTTCTTT,CASSTGGRTEAFF
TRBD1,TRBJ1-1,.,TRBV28,TGTGCCAGCAGTTTTGCGAACAGGGGCCCAACTGAAGCTTTCTTT,CASSFANRGPTEAFF
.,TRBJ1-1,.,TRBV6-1,TGTGCCAGCAGTGAAGGCAGGACCGGTCCGGCTTTCTTT,CASSEGRTGPAFF
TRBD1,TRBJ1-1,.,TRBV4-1,TGCGCCAGCAGCCAGAGGGACAGGGGTGGTGAAGCTTTCTTT,CASSQRDRGGEAFF
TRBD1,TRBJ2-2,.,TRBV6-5,TGTGCCAGCCACCGCGGGACAGGGGGCCACGGGGAGCTGTTTTTT,CASHRGTGGHGELFF
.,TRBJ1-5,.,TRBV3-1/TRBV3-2,TGTGCCAGCAGCCAAGGACTTCAGCCGTATCAGCCCCAGCATTTT,CASSQGLQPYQPQHF
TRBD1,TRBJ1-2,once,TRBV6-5,TGTGCCAGCAGTAACCAGGGGGTTACCTATGGCTACACCTTC,CASSNQGVTYGYTF